The clone carrying this T cell receptor (beta chain) was observed at least ten times. No antigen is known for it. PCR used 60 Vbeta primers and 13 Jbeta primers. The method was immunoSEQ multiplex PCR; TCRdb's version includes in-frame clones alone and lacks a portion of them. Among around 31,000 clones listed, 50% to 75% were seen once. The data stem from a study of cytomegalovirus exposure and HLA in healthy donors. V lost 7 bases and J lost 0, with 13 bases in between. In germline, CDR1 is SNHLY, CDR2 FYNNEI. The CDR3 spans 15 residues. Whole-study results and caveats: In a later analysis, compared with equally common non-associated chains, HLA-associated beta chains were more expanded. Testing in vitro showed a few CMV-associated chains specific for CMV antigens.

The chain couples TRBV2 to TRBJ1-5, with D possibly matching TRBD1 (5 bases). Sequenced material: PBMCs. This clonotype originated in a male donor in good health and CMV-seropositive. CDR3 sequence: CASTRDSLSNQPQHF. The CDR3 DNA reads as TGTGCCAGCACTCGGGACTCCCTTAGCAATCAGCCCCAGCATTTT.